One and the same sample provided the 23 T cell receptor beta chains below, sequenced in a study of blood T cell repertoires in COVID-19. TCRdb's copy holds only in-frame clones and misses some; the assay was immunoSEQ multiplex PCR. The table shows 300,000 to 350,000 clones, with around 90% occurring only once. Material for sequencing was PBMCs or T cells enriched from blood (not recorded which). The receptor set was obtained from a woman younger than 35 with acute COVID-19.

The rearrangement links TRBV7-6 to TRBJ2-7; 8 nucleotides agree with TRBD2. Per the germline V gene, CDR1 is SGHVS and CDR2 is FNYEAQ. The CDR3 runs to 16 residues. With 5 bases clipped from V and 4 bases from J, the junction kept 13 bases outside the gene matches. CDR3 amino acids: CASSPQTGTSEYEQYF. The CDR3 coding sequence is TGTGCCAGCAGCCCTCAAACCGGGACTAGTGAATACGAGCAGTACTTC.

This chain joins TRBV10-1 and TRBJ2-7; D uncertain. Per germline, CDR1 WNHNN and CDR2 SYGVQD (reference sequence). This CDR3 contains 13 residues. Trimming left V 7 bases short and J 3 bases short, with 13 bases between. CDR3 region: CASNIAEDYEQYF. The CDR3 nucleotides are TGCGCCAGCAACATCGCAGAGGACTACGAGCAGTACTTC.

The table lists this clone with a few counts. The rearrangement joins TRBV18 to TRBJ2-7; the match to TRBD2 covers 8 bases. The CDR3 has 14 amino acids. The J segment lost 2 bases and the V segment lost 6 bases, leaving 6 bases of the junction unmatched. Looked up from germline, CDR1 is KGHSH and CDR2 is LQKENI. The CDR3 spells CASSNSGAAYEQYF. In nucleotides, the CDR3 is TGTGCCAGCTCGAATAGCGGGGCAGCCTACGAGCAGTACTTC.

This clone was counted once. The CDR3 bases are TGTGCCAGCAGCCCCCCGGACAGAGAGAACACTGAAGCTTTCTTT. This gives the protein CASSPPDRENTEAFF. This chain joins TRBV3-1 (or the pseudogene TRBV3-2) and TRBJ1-1; a possible D gene is TRBD1 (6 bases). The CDR3 is 15 amino acids. The germline V and J ends were trimmed by 4 bases and 1 base, with 13 bases remaining between them. Germline V lookup: CDR1 LGHDT, CDR2 YNNKEL (reference sequence).

The chain employs TRBV7-9 and TRBJ1-2; 7 bases are shared with TRBD1. The CDR3 runs 15 residues. V shed 4 bases and J 7 bases; nucleotides not matched to a gene: 12. Germline V gene sequence: CDR1 SEHNR, CDR2 FQNEAQ (reference sequence). The CDR3 region has the DNA TGTGCCAGCAGCTCAACACCCGGGACAGCCCTTGGCTACACCTTC. This encodes CASSSTPGTALGYTF. Variable domain in full (rest from reference TRBV7-9 and TRBJ1-2): DTGVSQNPRHKITKRGQNVTFRCDPISEHNRLYWYRQTLGQGPEFLTYFQNEAQLEKSRLLSDRFSAERPKGSFSTLEIQRTEQGDSAMYLCASSSTPGTALGYTFGSGTRLTVV.

This chain links TRBV6-5 with TRBJ2-2, with a possible D match to TRBD1 (6 bases). The CDR3 has 15 amino acids. V was pared by 5 bases and J by 7 bases, with 17 bases between. Germline values: CDR1 MNHEY, CDR2 SVGAGI. CDR3 DNA: TGTGCCAGCAGTCCCCAGGGACAAGGGGTCGGGGAGCTGTTTTTT. Protein sequence: CASSPQGQGVGELFF.

This chain connects TRBV7-2 to TRBJ2-7; 11 bases agree with TRBD2. The germline CDR1 and CDR2 sequences are SGHTA and FQGNSA. This CDR3 is built from 18 residues. With 0 bases clipped from V and 6 bases from J, the junction kept 13 bases outside the gene matches. The CDR3 bases are TGTGCCAGCAGCTTAGCGCCCGACCCACTAGCGGGAGAAGGCGAGCAGTACTTC. As protein: CASSLAPDPLAGEGEQYF.

V and J are TRBV28 and TRBJ2-7; possibly TRBD2 for D (6 bases). This CDR3 contains 15 residues. Germline CDR1 MDHEN, CDR2 SYDVKM. The ends were cut back, 6 bases at V and 3 bases at J, with 18 bases in the middle. The CDR3 region is CASRGFWGDGYEQYF. For the CDR3, the DNA is TGTGCCAGCAGGGGTTTTTGGGGGGACGGCTACGAGCAGTACTTC.

The V and J genes are TRBV4-1 and TRBJ2-3; D gene unclear. Trimming left V 0 bases short and J 0 bases short, with 10 bases between. This CDR3 is built from 16 residues. CDR1 and CDR2 (germline): MGHRA, YSYEKL. The CDR3, as DNA: TGCGCCAGCAGCCAAGAACGGTTCCCCAGCACAGATACGCAGTATTTT. It specifies CASSQERFPSTDTQYF.

This chain uses TRBV7-9 with TRBJ2-3, with 7 bases fitting TRBD2. Looked up from germline, CDR1 is SEHNR and CDR2 is FQNEAQ (reference sequence). J was trimmed by 6 bases and V by 1 base; bases with no gene match: 13. The CDR3 runs 17 residues. This CDR3 reads CASSLGYSRDYADTQYF. The CDR3 nucleotides are TGTGCCAGCAGCTTAGGCTACTCGCGGGACTACGCCGATACGCAGTATTTT.

V gene TRBV19 combines with J gene TRBJ1-2; D is unclear. The CDR3 contains 13 residues. Trimming cost V 5 bases and J 8 bases, with 15 bases left between them. CDR1 and CDR2 (germline): LNHDA, SQIVND (reference sequence). CDR3 sequence (DNA): TGTGCCAGTAGTTGGCAGGCTTCTGAAGGCTACACCTTC. Translating it yields CASSWQASEGYTF. Full variable domain (remainder filled in from reference TRBV19 and TRBJ1-2): DGGITQSPKYLFRKEGQNVTLSCEQNLNHDAMYWYRQDPGQGLRLIYYSQIVNDFQKGDIAEGYSVSREKKESFPLTVTSAQKNPTAFYLCASSWQASEGYTFGSGTRLTVV.

This chain connects TRBV5-1 to TRBJ2-7, with 9 bases fitting TRBD1. The junction had 15 bases not matched to a gene; V was cut back by 3 bases and J by 5 bases. The CDR3 has 17 amino acids. Germline loops: CDR1 SGHRS, CDR2 YFSETQ. CDR3 region: CASSSPGTGTGRNEQYF. The CDR3 DNA is TGCGCCAGCAGCTCTCCAGGGACCGGGACAGGGAGGAACGAGCAGTACTTC. Based on the CDR3 plus reference TRBV5-1 and TRBJ2-7, the full variable domain is KAGVTQTPRYLIKTRGQQVTLSCSPISGHRSVSWYQQTPGQGLQFLFEYFSETQRNKGNFPGRFSGRQFSNSRSEMNVSTLELGDSALYLCASSSPGTGTGRNEQYFGPGTRLTVT.

The chain uses TRBV7-9 and TRBJ2-7, with a possible D match to TRBD2 (6 bases). Trimming stripped 5 bases from V and 3 bases from J, with 20 bases between. The germline CDR1 and CDR2 sequences are SEHNR and FQNEAQ (reference sequence). The CDR3 totals 16 residues. CDR3 loop: CASSRNQGLKDYEQYF. In DNA form, the CDR3 reads TGTGCCAGCAGCCGAAACCAGGGACTCAAGGACTACGAGCAGTACTTC.

The chain has TRBV24-1 and TRBJ1-2; D uncertain. CDR1 and CDR2 from the germline V gene are KGHDR and SFDVKD. The CDR3 contains 13 residues. Between the trimmed V and J ends, which lost 4 bases and 8 bases, there was a span of 13 bases. The CDR3 sequence is CATSERRRGGYTF. DNA of the CDR3: TGTGCCACCAGTGAACGGCGGCGGGGAGGCTACACCTTC.

The DNA for the CDR3 is TGTGCCAGCAGTCCCTGGACAGGGGACTATGGCTACACCTTC. Amino acids: CASSPWTGDYGYTF. The chain couples TRBV6-5 to TRBJ1-2; 9 bases agree with TRBD1. With V trimmed by 5 bases and J by 3 bases, 4 bases remained unmatched. The CDR3 consists of 14 residues. The germline V gene has CDR1 MNHEY and CDR2 SVGAGI.

This clone was seen more than once but under ten times. CDR3 in amino acids: CASSVTSAPDTQYF. The CDR3 DNA is TGTGCCAGCAGTGTTACTAGCGCCCCAGATACGCAGTATTTT. The rearrangement links TRBV6-4 to TRBJ2-3; 7 nucleotides agree with TRBD2. The V gene end was trimmed by 4 bases and the J gene end by 4 bases; junction bases not matched to a gene: 5. Germline CDR1 is MRHNA and CDR2 is SNTAGT. The length of the CDR3 is 14 residues.

This chain joins TRBV6-5 and TRBJ1-4; D ambiguous. Per the germline V gene, CDR1 is MNHEY and CDR2 is SVGAGI. The CDR3 has 13 residues. Trimming pared 2 bases from V and 7 bases from J, leaving 8 bases between. Here the CDR3 reads CASSYVSGEKLFF. The CDR3 DNA follows: TGTGCCAGCAGTTACGTCAGCGGTGAAAAACTGTTTTTT.

The sample holds a few counts of this clone. This sequence joins TRBV14 and TRBJ2-1; D may be TRBD1 (5 bases). The ends were cut back, 4 bases at V and 5 bases at J, with 12 bases in the middle. There are 14 residues in the CDR3. Looked up from germline, CDR1 is SGHDN and CDR2 is FVKESK. The chain's CDR3 is CASSLQVSHNEQFF. The CDR3 DNA sequence: TGTGCCAGCAGCCTACAGGTGTCCCACAATGAGCAGTTCTTC. Combining the CDR3 with reference TRBV14 and TRBJ2-1 gives the whole variable domain EAGVTQFPSHSVIEKGQTVTLRCDPISGHDNLYWYRRVMGKEIKFLLHFVKESKQDESGMPNNRFLAERTGGTYSTLKVQPAELEDSGVYFCASSLQVSHNEQFFGPGTRLTVL.

This chain connects TRBV28 to TRBJ1-5, with 7 bases aligning to TRBD1. The CDR3 covers 14 residues. Trimming cost V 6 bases and J 5 bases; bases outside gene matches: 7. Germline V gives CDR1 MDHEN, CDR2 SYDVKM. The chain's CDR3 is CASSYRQGDQPQHF. The DNA of the CDR3 is TGTGCCAGCAGCTATAGACAGGGCGATCAGCCCCAGCATTTT.

This chain uses TRBV6-1 with TRBJ1-2; D might be TRBD1 (6 bases). V dropped 0 bases and J dropped 6 bases, with 8 bases sitting between them. This CDR3 region has 13 residues. Germline CDR1 and CDR2: MNHNS and SASEGT. The CDR3 sequence: CASSEARGHGYTF. CDR3 in DNA: TGTGCCAGCAGTGAAGCGCGGGGGCATGGCTACACCTTC.

The chain links TRBV7-9 to TRBJ1-1; 7 bases align to TRBD1. Germline CDR1 is SEHNR and CDR2 is FQNEAQ (reference sequence). This CDR3 spans 15 amino acids. The V gene end was trimmed by 4 bases and the J gene end by 0 bases; junction bases not matched to a gene: 5. The CDR3, as DNA: TGTGCCAGCAGCTCGCGACAGGGAATGAACACTGAAGCTTTCTTT. Amino acid sequence: CASSSRQGMNTEAFF.

The CDR3 spells CASSPRQGLAGTEAFF. The CDR3 DNA is TGTGCCAGCAGTCCCCGACAGGGACTCGCGGGCACTGAAGCTTTCTTT. The chain uses TRBV27 and TRBJ1-1; 7 nucleotides agree with TRBD1. This CDR3 contains 16 residues. The ends lost 5 bases at V and 4 bases at J; junction bases unmatched: 13. CDR1 is MNHEY and CDR2 is SMNVEV in the germline V gene (reference sequence).

The chain employs TRBV5-8 and TRBJ2-1, with TRBD2 identical over 8 bases. Trimming cost V 1 base and J 4 bases; bases outside gene matches: 4. Germline CDR1 and CDR2: SGHTS and YDEGEE. CDR3 size: 15 residues. CDR3 sequence: CASSLLLAEYNEQFF. The DNA of the CDR3 is TGTGCCAGCAGCTTGTTACTAGCGGAATACAATGAGCAGTTCTTC.